Presented here are 16 T cell receptor beta chains from one specimen sequenced in a study of identical twins. TCRdb used MiXCR to reprocess the 5' RACE reads, holding one entry per CDR3 protein. The sample consists of more than 350,000 distinct CDR3 sequences, approximately 9.1% of them appearing once. The sample consisted of naive T cells sorted from blood. The receptors originated from a woman in her 50s in good health.

This chain connects TRBV3-1 to TRBJ1-5, with TRBD1 as a possible D gene (5 bases). Germline V lookup: CDR1 LGHDT, CDR2 YNNKEL (reference sequence). The CDR3 covers 15 residues. V shed 0 bases and J shed 7 bases, with 13 bases lying between them. CDR3 sequence (DNA): TGTGCCAGCAGCCAAGAGGGGGGGACGGGACAGCCCCAGCATTTT. Residues: CASSQEGGTGQPQHF.

This clonotype was found many times. In DNA, the CDR3 is TGTGCCAGCAGTTACGGGGCCACCGGGGAGCTGTTTTTT. Translation gives CASSYGATGELFF. The chain combines TRBV6-5 with TRBJ2-2; weak D call: TRBD1 (5 bases). Germline-derived CDR1 and CDR2 are MNHEY and SVGAGI. This CDR3 is built from 13 residues. Deletions cut 2 bases from V and 4 bases from J, with 5 bases between.

This clonotype was recorded a few times. This sequence joins TRBV11-2 and TRBJ2-3; D unclear. With 5 bases removed from V and 6 bases from J, the gap between germline ends came to 9 bases. Germline loops: CDR1 SGHAT, CDR2 FQNNGV. The CDR3 totals 12 residues. CDR3 protein: CASSGIFDTQYF. The CDR3 region has the DNA TGTGCCAGCAGCGGAATATTCGATACGCAGTATTTT.

This clonotype was detected ten times or more. The chain employs TRBV5-5 and TRBJ2-4; D is perhaps TRBD2 (6 bases). Looked up from germline, CDR1 is SGHKS and CDR2 is YYEKEE (reference sequence). The CDR3 totals 16 residues. Trimming removed 3 bases from V and 6 bases from J, with 19 bases in between. The CDR3 spells CASSSAGGLNSNIQYF. The CDR3 DNA sequence: TGTGCCAGCAGCTCCGCTGGGGGACTCAATTCAAACATTCAGTACTTC.

This clonotype was seen ten or more times. The chain couples TRBV27 to TRBJ2-7; no reliable D call. Trimming cost V 4 bases and J 2 bases, with 15 bases left between them. This CDR3 has 15 residues. Germline values: CDR1 MNHEY, CDR2 SMNVEV (reference sequence). The CDR3 sequence is CASSSLQSPPYEQYF. The CDR3 DNA reads TGTGCCAGCAGTTCCCTTCAATCACCCCCCTACGAGCAGTACTTC.

In this sample, this clonotype turned up many times. V usage is TRBV6-5 and J usage is TRBJ2-2; the match to TRBD1 covers 10 bases. Germline V lookup: CDR1 MNHEY, CDR2 SVGAGI. J was trimmed by 5 bases and V by 4 bases; bases with no gene match: 7. This CDR3 is built from 16 residues. CDR3 amino acids: CASSSKTGGWTGELFF. The CDR3 nucleotides read TGTGCCAGCAGTTCCAAGACAGGGGGCTGGACCGGGGAGCTGTTTTTT.

This rearrangement joins TRBV29-1 to TRBJ2-5, with 9 bases lining up with TRBD2. The CDR3 sequence is 15 residues long. After removal of 6 bases from V and 1 base from J, the junction contained 9 bases not matched to a gene. From germline, CDR1 is SQVTM and CDR2 ANQGSEA. The CDR3 DNA reads as TGCAGCGTGCCTTGGCGGGAGGGCCGCCAAGAGACCCAGTACTTC. This gives the protein CSVPWREGRQETQYF.

V is TRBV12-3 or TRBV12-4 and J is TRBJ2-5; 8 bases match TRBD1. This CDR3 is 14 amino acids long. After removal of 9 bases from V and 4 bases from J, the junction contained 10 bases not matched to a gene. Written as DNA, the CDR3 is TGTGCCAGTCGTGCGGACAGGGTCGGAGAGACCCAGTACTTC. This codes for CASRADRVGETQYF.

CDR3 residues: CAISEGGGGQETQYF. DNA for the CDR3: TGTGCCATCAGTGAGGGCGGCGGGGGGCAGGAGACCCAGTACTTC. V usage is TRBV10-3 and J usage is TRBJ2-5; 8 bases line up with TRBD2. Germline-derived CDR1 and CDR2 are ENHRY and SYGVKD. V shed 2 bases and J 5 bases; nucleotides not matched to a gene: 7. The CDR3 contains 15 residues.

The rearrangement uses TRBV12-3 or TRBV12-4 and TRBJ2-1, with TRBD1 as a possible D gene (6 bases). The CDR3 extends over 15 amino acids. Between the trimmed V and J ends, which lost 4 bases and 5 bases, there was a span of 15 bases. Here the CDR3 reads CASSSTGKPNNEQFF. CDR3 nucleotide sequence: TGTGCCAGCAGTTCCACAGGGAAGCCGAACAATGAGCAGTTCTTC.

The CDR3 reads CASSSRRGDSGNTIYF. The DNA for the CDR3 is TGTGCCAGCAGTTCCCGTCGGGGGGACTCTGGAAACACCATATATTTT. This sequence joins TRBV6-5 and TRBJ1-3; D is perhaps TRBD1 (5 bases). The V gene lost 4 bases and the J gene lost 0 bases, with 13 bases spanning the gap. The CDR3 is made up of 16 amino acids. CDR1 and CDR2 from the germline V gene are MNHEY and SVGAGI.

This clonotype was counted only a few times. The rearrangement uses TRBV11-2 and TRBJ2-1; TRBD2 might be the D (7 bases). The CDR3 runs 14 residues. Trimming pared 6 bases from V and 5 bases from J, leaving 14 bases between. Germline V gene sequence: CDR1 SGHAT, CDR2 FQNNGV. CDR3 sequence: CASRREGGDNEQFF. The CDR3 DNA follows: TGTGCCAGCAGGAGGGAGGGGGGGGACAATGAGCAGTTCTTC.

V gene TRBV20-1 combines with J gene TRBJ2-7; possibly TRBD1 or TRBD2 for D (6 bases each). Trimming cost V 3 bases and J 1 base, with 22 bases left between them. CDR1 and CDR2 (germline): DFQATT, SNEGSKA (reference sequence). This CDR3 region has 17 residues. The CDR3: CSASEGVSGGPSYEQYF. CDR3 bases: TGCAGTGCTAGCGAGGGGGTTAGCGGCGGACCTTCCTACGAGCAGTACTTC.

This clonotype appeared many times. The rearrangement links TRBV29-1 to TRBJ2-3; TRBD2 aligns across 8 bases. The CDR3 has 15 amino acids. Germline CDR1 SQVTM, CDR2 ANQGSEA. V lost 3 bases and J lost 0; bases outside the gene matches: 5. DNA of the CDR3: TGCAGCGTTGAGGTAGCGGGACTTAGCACAGATACGCAGTATTTT. Residues: CSVEVAGLSTDTQYF.

The chain uses TRBV2 and TRBJ2-4; 7 nucleotides match TRBD1. After removal of 7 bases from V and 7 bases from J, the junction contained 7 bases not matched to a gene. This CDR3 contains 13 residues. Germline V lookup: CDR1 SNHLY, CDR2 FYNNEI. For the CDR3, the DNA is TGTGCCAGCATAGGGGGCGCGACGAACATTCAGTACTTC. Translating it yields CASIGGATNIQYF.

The sample holds a few counts of this clonotype. The J gene is TRBJ1-2, the V gene TRBV20-1; D is unclear. Trimming stripped 3 bases from V and 5 bases from J, with 16 bases between. In germline, CDR1 is DFQATT, CDR2 SNEGSKA (reference sequence). The CDR3 consists of 14 residues. As DNA, the CDR3 is TGCAGTGCTAGTCGGGGTTCCGATTATTATGGCTACACCTTC. This gives the protein CSASRGSDYYGYTF.